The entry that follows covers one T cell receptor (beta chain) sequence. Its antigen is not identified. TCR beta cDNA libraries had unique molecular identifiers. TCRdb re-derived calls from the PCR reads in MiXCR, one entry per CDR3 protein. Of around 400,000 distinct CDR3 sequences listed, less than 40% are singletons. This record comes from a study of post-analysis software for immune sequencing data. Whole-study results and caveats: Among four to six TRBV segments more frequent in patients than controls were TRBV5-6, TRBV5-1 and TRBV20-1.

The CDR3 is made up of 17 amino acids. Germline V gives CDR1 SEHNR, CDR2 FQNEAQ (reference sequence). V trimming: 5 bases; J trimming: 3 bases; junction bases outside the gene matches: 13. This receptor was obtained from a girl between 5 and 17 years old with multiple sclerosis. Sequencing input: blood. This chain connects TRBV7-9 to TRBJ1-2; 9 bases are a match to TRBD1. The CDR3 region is CASSLGTGRRGDYGYTF. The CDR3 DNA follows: TGTGCCAGCAGCCTCGGGACAGGGAGGAGAGGTGACTATGGCTACACCTTC.